This TCR beta chain was sequenced during a study of regulatory T cells in long-lasting Graves disease. Notes on the study in general: With persistent disease, TRBV28, TRBJ1-2 and TRBJ2-5 were the favored segments.

Time point meaning: newly diagnosed GD, antithyroid drugs for less than 3 months. The TCR library was made from RNA that had been extracted from PBMCs in TRIzol. This clonotype came up many times. Its target is not known. Construction of the TCR beta libraries employed iRepertoire HTBI primers in conjunction with Arm-PCR of CDR3 regions. TCRdb itself ran the multiplex PCR reads through MiXCR, one entry per CDR3 protein. The sample holds under 450,000 distinct CDR3 sequences, roughly 16% seen once. CDR3 length: 12 residues. Looked up from germline, CDR1 is SGHAT and CDR2 is FQNNGV. V shed 5 bases, J shed 9 bases, and the junction held 3 bases outside the gene matches. The same sample was also studied in work on T cells in Graves' hyperthyroidism and ophthalmopathy. That publication notes: Subjects aged 18 to 65 presented with newly diagnosed hyperthyroidism of less than 2 months' duration.

This TCR came from a woman younger than 30 with Graves disease. The gene calls are TRBV11-2 and TRBJ2-1; TRBD1 aligns across 8 bases. The sequencing here drew on peripheral blood mononuclear cells (PBMCs), taken at new diagnosis, from a patient treated with antithyroid drugs. CDR3 in DNA: TGTGCCAGCAGCAGGACAGGGCTTGAGCAGTTCTTC. This codes for CASSRTGLEQFF.